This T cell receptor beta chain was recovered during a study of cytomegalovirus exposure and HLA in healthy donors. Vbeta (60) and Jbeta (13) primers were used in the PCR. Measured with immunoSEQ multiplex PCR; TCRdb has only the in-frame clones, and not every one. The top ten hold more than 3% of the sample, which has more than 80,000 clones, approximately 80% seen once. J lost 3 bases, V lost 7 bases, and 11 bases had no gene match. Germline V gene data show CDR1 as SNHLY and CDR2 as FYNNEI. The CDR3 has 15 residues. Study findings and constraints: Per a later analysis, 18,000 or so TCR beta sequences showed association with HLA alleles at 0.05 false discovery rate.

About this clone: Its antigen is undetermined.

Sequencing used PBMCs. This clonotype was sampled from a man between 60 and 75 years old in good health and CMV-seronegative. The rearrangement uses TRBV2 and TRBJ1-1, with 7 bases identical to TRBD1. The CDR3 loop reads CASTTRGQGDTEAFF. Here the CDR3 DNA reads TGTGCCAGCACAACAAGGGGGCAGGGGGACACTGAAGCTTTCTTT.